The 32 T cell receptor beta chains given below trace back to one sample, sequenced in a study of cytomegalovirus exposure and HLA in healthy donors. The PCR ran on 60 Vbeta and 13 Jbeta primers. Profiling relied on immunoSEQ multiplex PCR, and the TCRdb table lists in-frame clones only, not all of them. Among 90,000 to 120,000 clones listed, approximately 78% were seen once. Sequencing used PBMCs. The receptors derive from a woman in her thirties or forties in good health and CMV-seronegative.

The CDR3 here is CASSETGNTEAFF. The CDR3 DNA reads as TGTGCCAGCAGTGAGACAGGGAACACTGAAGCTTTCTTT. The rearrangement joins TRBV6-4 to TRBJ1-1; D may be TRBD1 (6 bases). Per germline, CDR1 MRHNA and CDR2 SNTAGT. The CDR3 sequence is 13 residues long. Trimming stripped 3 bases from V and 1 base from J, with 6 bases between.

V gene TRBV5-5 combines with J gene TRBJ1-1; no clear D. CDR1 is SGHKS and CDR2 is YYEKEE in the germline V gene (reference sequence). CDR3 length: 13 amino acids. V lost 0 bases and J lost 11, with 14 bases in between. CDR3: CASSLEQALRAFF. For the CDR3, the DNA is TGTGCCAGCAGCTTGGAGCAGGCCCTTCGGGCTTTCTTT. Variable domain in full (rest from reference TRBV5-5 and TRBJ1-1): DAGVTQSPTHLIKTRGQQVTLRCSPISGHKSVSWYQQVLGQGPQFIFQYYEKEERGRGNFPDRFSARQFPNYSSELNVNALLLGDSALYLCASSLEQALRAFFGQGTRLTVV.

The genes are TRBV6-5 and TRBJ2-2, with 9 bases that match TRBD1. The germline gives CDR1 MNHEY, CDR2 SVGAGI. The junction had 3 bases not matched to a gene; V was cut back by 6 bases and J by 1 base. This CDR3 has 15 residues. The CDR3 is CASRRQGGNTGELFF. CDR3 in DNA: TGTGCCAGCAGAAGACAGGGGGGGAACACCGGGGAGCTGTTTTTT.

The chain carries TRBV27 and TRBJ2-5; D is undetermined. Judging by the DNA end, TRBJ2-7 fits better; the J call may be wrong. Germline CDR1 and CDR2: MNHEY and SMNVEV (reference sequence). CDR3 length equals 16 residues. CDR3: CASRVGLLLGSYEQYF. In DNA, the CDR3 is TGTGCCAGCAGAGTTGGCCTACTACTTGGCTCCTACGAGCAGTACTTC.

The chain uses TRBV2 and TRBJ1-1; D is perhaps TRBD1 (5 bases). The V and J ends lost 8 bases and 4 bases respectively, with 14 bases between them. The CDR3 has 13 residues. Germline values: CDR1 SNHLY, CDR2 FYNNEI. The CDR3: CASRGWGGTEAFF. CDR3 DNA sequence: TGTGCCAGCCGGGGGTGGGGAGGCACTGAAGCTTTCTTT. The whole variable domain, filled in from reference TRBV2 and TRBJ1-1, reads EPEVTQTPSHQVTQMGQEVILRCVPISNHLYFYWYRQILGQKVEFLVSFYNNEISEKSEIFDDQFSVERPDGSNFTLKIRSTKLEDSAMYFCASRGWGGTEAFFGQGTRLTVV.

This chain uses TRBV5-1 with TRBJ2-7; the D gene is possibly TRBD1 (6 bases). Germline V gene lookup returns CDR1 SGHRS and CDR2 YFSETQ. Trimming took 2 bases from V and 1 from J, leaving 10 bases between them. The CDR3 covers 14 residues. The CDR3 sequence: CASSFEGGSYEQYF. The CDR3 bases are TGCGCCAGCAGCTTTGAAGGGGGATCCTACGAGCAGTACTTC.

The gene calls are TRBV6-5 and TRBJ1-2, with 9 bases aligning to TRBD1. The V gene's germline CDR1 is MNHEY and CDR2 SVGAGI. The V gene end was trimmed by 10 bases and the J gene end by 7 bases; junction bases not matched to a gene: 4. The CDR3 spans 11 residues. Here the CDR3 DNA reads TGTGCCACGACAGGGGGTGCTGGCTACACCTTC. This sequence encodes CATTGGAGYTF.

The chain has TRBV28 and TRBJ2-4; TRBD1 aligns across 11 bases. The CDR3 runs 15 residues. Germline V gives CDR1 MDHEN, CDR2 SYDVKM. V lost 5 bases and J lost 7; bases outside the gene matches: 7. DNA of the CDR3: TGTGCCAGCAGTGGCCCCGGGACAGGGGGGAACATTCAGTACTTC. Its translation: CASSGPGTGGNIQYF.

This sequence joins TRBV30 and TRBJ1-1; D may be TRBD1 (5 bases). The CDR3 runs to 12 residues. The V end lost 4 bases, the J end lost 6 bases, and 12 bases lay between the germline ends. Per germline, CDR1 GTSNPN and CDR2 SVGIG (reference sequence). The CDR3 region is CAWNRGGAEAFF. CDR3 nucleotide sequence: TGTGCCTGGAATCGGGGCGGGGCTGAAGCTTTCTTT.

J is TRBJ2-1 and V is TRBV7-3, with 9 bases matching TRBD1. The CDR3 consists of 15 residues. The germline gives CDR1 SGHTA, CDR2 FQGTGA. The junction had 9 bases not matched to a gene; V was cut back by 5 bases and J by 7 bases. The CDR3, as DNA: TGTGCCAGCAGCCAGTGGACAGGGGCGTTTAATGAGCAGTTCTTC. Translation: CASSQWTGAFNEQFF.

CDR3 sequence (DNA): TGTGCCAGCAGTAACAGGGTCCCAGATACGCAGTATTTT. Translating it yields CASSNRVPDTQYF. This chain joins TRBV7-2 and TRBJ2-3; a weak D match, TRBD1 (6 bases). The CDR3 has 13 residues. With 6 bases removed from V and 4 bases from J, the gap between germline ends came to 11 bases. Per germline, CDR1 SGHTA and CDR2 FQGNSA.

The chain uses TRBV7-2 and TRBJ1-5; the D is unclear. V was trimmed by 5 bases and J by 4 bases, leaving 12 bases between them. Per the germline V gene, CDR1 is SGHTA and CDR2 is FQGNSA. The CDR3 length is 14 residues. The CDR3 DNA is TGTGCCAGCAGCGGAGGACGGGTGAATCAGCCCCAGCATTTT. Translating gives CASSGGRVNQPQHF.

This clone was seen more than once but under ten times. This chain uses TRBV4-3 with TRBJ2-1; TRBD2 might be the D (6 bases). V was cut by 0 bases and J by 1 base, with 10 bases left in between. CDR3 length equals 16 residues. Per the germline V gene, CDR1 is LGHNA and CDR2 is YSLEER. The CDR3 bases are TGCGCCAGCAGCCAAGAAGTCGGAGGGTCCTACAATGAGCAGTTCTTC. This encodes CASSQEVGGSYNEQFF.

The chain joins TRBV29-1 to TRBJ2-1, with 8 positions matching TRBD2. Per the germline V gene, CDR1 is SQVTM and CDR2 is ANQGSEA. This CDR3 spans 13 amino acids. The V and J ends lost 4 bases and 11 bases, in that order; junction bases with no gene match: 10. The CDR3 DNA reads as TGCAGCGTTGTGCTTCTACTAGCGGATAAGCAGTTCTTC. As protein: CSVVLLLADKQFF.

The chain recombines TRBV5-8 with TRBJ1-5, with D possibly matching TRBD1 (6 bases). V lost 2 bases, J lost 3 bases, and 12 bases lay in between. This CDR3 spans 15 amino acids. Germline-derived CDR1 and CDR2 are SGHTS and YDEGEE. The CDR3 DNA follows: TGTGCCAGCAGCTTCAGGGGAATGATCAATCAGCCCCAGCATTTT. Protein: CASSFRGMINQPQHF.

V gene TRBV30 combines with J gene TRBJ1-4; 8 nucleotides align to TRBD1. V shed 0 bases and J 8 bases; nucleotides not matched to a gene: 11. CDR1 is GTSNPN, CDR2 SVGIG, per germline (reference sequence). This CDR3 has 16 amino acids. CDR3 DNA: TGTGCCTGGAGTGTCCGCCGGACAGGGTCACGCGAAAAACTGTTTTTT. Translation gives CAWSVRRTGSREKLFF.

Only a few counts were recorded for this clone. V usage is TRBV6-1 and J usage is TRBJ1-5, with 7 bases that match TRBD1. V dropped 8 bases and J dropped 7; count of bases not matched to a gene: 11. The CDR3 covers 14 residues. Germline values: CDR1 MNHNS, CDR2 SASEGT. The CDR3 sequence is CASRASGGRQPQHF. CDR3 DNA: TGTGCCAGCCGTGCCTCAGGGGGAAGACAGCCCCAGCATTTT.

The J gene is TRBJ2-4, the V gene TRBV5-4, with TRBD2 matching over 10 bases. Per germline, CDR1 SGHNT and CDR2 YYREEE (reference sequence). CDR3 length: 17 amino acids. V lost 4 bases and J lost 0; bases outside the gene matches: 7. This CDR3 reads CASSGGLADLAKNIQYF. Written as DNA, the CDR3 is TGTGCCAGCAGCGGAGGACTAGCGGACCTAGCCAAAAACATTCAGTACTTC.

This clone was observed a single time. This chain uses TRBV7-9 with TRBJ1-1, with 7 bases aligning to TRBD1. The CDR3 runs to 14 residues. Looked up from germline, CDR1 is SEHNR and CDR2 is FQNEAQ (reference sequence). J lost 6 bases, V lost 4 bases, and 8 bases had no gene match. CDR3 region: CASSSRQGSAEAFF. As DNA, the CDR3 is TGTGCCAGCAGCTCCCGACAGGGATCGGCTGAAGCTTTCTTT.

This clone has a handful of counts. The CDR3 is CASSQDVAGVPLYEQYF. The CDR3 nucleotides are TGTGCCAGCAGCCAAGACGTAGCGGGAGTGCCGCTCTACGAGCAGTACTTC. V gene TRBV4-2 combines with J gene TRBJ2-7, with 9 bases that match TRBD2. The junction had 9 bases not matched to a gene; V was cut back by 0 bases and J by 3 bases. Germline V CDR1 and CDR2: LGHNA, YNFKEQ. The CDR3 totals 17 residues.

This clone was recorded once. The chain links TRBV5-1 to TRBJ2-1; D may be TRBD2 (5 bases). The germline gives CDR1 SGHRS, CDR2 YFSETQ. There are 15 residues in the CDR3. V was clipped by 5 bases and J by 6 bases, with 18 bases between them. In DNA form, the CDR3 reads TGCGCCAGCAGGCTGAGAGGGCCCAAGGGCAATGAGCAGTTCTTC. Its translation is CASRLRGPKGNEQFF.

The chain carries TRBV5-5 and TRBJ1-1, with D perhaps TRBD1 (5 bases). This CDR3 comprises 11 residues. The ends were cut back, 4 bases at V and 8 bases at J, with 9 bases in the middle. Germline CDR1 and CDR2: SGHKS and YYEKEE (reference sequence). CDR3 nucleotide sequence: TGTGCCAGCAGCGCGACAGCAGAAGCTTTCTTT. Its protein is CASSATAEAFF. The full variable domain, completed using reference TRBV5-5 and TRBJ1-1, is DAGVTQSPTHLIKTRGQQVTLRCSPISGHKSVSWYQQVLGQGPQFIFQYYEKEERGRGNFPDRFSARQFPNYSSELNVNALLLGDSALYLCASSATAEAFFGQGTRLTVV.

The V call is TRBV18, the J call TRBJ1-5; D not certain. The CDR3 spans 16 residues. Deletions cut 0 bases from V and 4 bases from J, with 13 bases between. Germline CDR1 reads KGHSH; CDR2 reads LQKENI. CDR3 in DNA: TGTGCCAGCTCACCACCAGGCGGGGTTGGTAATCAGCCCCAGCATTTT. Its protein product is CASSPPGGVGNQPQHF.

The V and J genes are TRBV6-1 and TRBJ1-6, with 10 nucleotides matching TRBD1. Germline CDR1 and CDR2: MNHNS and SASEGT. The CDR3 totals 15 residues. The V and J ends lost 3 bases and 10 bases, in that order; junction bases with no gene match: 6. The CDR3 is CASSEPGQGNSPLHF. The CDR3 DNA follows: TGTGCCAGCAGTGAGCCGGGACAGGGGAACTCACCCCTCCACTTT.

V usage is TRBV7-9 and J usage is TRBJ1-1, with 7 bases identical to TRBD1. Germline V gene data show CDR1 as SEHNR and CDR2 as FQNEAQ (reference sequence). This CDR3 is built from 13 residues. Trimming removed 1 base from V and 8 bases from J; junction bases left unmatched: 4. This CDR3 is CASSLERQGEAFF. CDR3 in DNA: TGTGCCAGCAGCTTAGAAAGACAGGGCGAAGCTTTCTTT.

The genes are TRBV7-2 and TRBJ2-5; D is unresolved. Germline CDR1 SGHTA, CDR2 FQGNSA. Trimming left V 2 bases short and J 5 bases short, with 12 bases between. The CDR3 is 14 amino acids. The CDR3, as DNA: TGTGCCAGCAGCTTACAGAACCTCGGGGAGACCCAGTACTTC. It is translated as CASSLQNLGETQYF.

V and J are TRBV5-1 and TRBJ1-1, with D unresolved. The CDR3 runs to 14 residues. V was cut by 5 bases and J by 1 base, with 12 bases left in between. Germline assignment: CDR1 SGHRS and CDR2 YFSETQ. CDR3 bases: TGCGCCAGCAGACACCCCTTGGCGAACACTGAAGCTTTCTTT. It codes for CASRHPLANTEAFF.

The DNA of the CDR3 is TGCAGTGCTAGAATCGTTAATGAGCAGTTCTTC. Protein product: CSARIVNEQFF. The chain uses TRBV20-1 and TRBJ2-1; D remains ambiguous. Germline CDR1 reads DFQATT; CDR2 reads SNEGSKA (reference sequence). The CDR3 consists of 11 residues. V was trimmed by 2 bases and J by 7 bases, leaving 6 bases between them.

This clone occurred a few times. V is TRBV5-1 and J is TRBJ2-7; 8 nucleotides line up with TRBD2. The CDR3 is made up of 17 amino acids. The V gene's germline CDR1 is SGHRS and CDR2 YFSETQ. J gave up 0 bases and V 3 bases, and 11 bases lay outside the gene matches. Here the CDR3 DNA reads TGCGCCAGCAGCTGGGGCGGGGGGACAAGGGCCTCCTACGAGCAGTACTTC. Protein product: CASSWGGGTRASYEQYF.

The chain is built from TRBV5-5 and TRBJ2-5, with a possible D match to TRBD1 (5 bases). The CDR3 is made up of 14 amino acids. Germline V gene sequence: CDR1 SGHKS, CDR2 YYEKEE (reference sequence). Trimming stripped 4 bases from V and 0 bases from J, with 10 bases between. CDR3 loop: CASSVQVDQETQYF. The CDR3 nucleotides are TGTGCCAGCAGCGTACAGGTGGACCAAGAGACCCAGTACTTC. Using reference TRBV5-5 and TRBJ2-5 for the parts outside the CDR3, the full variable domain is DAGVTQSPTHLIKTRGQQVTLRCSPISGHKSVSWYQQVLGQGPQFIFQYYEKEERGRGNFPDRFSARQFPNYSSELNVNALLLGDSALYLCASSVQVDQETQYFGPGTRLLVL.

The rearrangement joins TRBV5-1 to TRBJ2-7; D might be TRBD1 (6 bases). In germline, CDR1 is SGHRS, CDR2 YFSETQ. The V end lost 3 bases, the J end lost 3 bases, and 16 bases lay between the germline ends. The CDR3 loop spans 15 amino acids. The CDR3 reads CASSSRQDSSYEQYF. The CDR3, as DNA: TGCGCCAGCAGCTCTAGACAGGATTCGAGCTACGAGCAGTACTTC.

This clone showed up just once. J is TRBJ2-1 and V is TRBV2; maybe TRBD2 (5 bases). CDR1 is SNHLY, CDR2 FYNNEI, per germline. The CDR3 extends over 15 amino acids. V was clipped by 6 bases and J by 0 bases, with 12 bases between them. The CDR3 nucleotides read TGTGCCAGCAGGTCCCGCGGAGGCTCCTACAATGAGCAGTTCTTC. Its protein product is CASRSRGGSYNEQFF.